Below, one TCR beta chain is given with its context. The researchers produced TCR beta cDNA from roughly 550 ng total RNA with a constant-region primer. Slightly modified ARM-PCR with three nested multiplex PCR rounds yielded TCR beta libraries. TCRdb analysed the multiplex PCR reads with MiXCR anew, one entry per CDR3 protein. This table has about 210,000 distinct CDR3 sequences, approximately 86% appearing once. Unsorted bulk tissue (about 18-30 mg) underwent RNA and DNA co-extraction. The data stem from a study of tumor-infiltrating lymphocytes in primary liver carcinoma. Overall study: Recorded tumor stage was T1-T3 N0M0, with diameters of roughly 4 to 11 cm.

Sequencing was done on a sample of tumor tissue from primary liver carcinoma. The sequence was obtained from a man aged 35-49 years with primary liver carcinoma and hepatitis B virus infection.

The DNA of the CDR3 is TGTGCCAGCAGCTTATGGGGGCAACAGGGTCAAGAGACCCAGTACTTC. It is translated as CASSLWGQQGQETQYF. The chain employs TRBV5-4 and TRBJ2-5, with a tentative D call TRBD1 (6 bases). This CDR3 spans 16 amino acids. Per germline, CDR1 SGHNT and CDR2 YYREEE (reference sequence). The V end was cut by 2 bases, the J end by 2 bases, with 16 bases between. The full variable domain, completed using reference TRBV5-4 and TRBJ2-5, is ETGVTQSPTHLIKTRGQQVTLRCSSQSGHNTVSWYQQALGQGPQFIFQYYREEENGRGNFPPRFSGLQFPNYSSELNVNALELDDSALYLCASSLWGQQGQETQYFGPGTRLLVL.